The subject of this entry is one T cell receptor (beta chain). The junction departs from the called germline gene at one end, perhaps through a read error. The sample belongs to a study of T cells in Graves' hyperthyroidism and ophthalmopathy. The CDR3 regions of TCR beta were amplified from RNA transcripts. The HTBI primer set drove a first-round RT-PCR of the TCR CDR3. MiXCR, run by TCRdb on the multiplex PCR reads, gives a single entry per CDR3 protein. Of a few hundred thousand distinct CDR3 sequences listed, 46% are singletons. Per the germline V gene, CDR1 is SGHVS and CDR2 is FQNEAQ. CDR3 length: 14 amino acids.

The TCR comes from an adult woman with Graves' disease, either hyperthyroidism or ophthalmopathy (not recorded which). The chain is built from TRBV7-8 and TRBJ2-5; D may be TRBD1 (6 bases). The sequenced material came from peripheral blood or thyroid tissue (not recorded which). The chain's CDR3 is CATRMGAEGEAQYF. The CDR3, as DNA: TGTGCCACGCGAATGGGGGCCGAGGGAGAGGCCCAGTACTTC.